This T cell receptor beta chain comes out of a study of blood T cell repertoires in COVID-19. Study-wide context: Samples representing acute and convalescent COVID-19 were sourced from the United States, Italy and Spain. T cells, B-cell-depleted T cells, or PBMCs supplied cDNA or gDNA.

V was cut by 7 bases and J by 0 bases, with 18 bases left in between. This CDR3 spans 16 amino acids. Germline CDR1 is LNHDA and CDR2 is SQIVND (reference sequence). Original handling: From reference gene primer amplification, estimates of nucleated cell counts were derived. This table comes from immunoSEQ multiplex PCR, and its TCRdb copy is limited to in-frame clones, with some not included. D and trimming were read from the DNA, whereas the V and J calls and clone size are those reported in that table. This sample yields tens of thousands of clones, of which around 90% are seen a single time; more than 4.5% belongs to the top ten.

The sequence derives from a man in his forties or fifties with acute or convalescent COVID-19. This chain joins TRBV19 and TRBJ1-1; D possibly corresponds to TRBD1 (6 bases). Sample: peripheral blood. The CDR3 sequence is CASKAEGGRMNTEAFF. CDR3 sequence (DNA): TGTGCCAGTAAAGCAGAAGGGGGTCGGATGAACACTGAAGCTTTCTTT.